The TCR beta chain under discussion was sequenced for a study of pediatric ulcerative colitis. The CDR3 contains 12 residues. V lost 2 bases and J 0 bases, leaving 0 bases between the germline ends. The germline V gene has CDR1 KGHSH and CDR2 LQKENI. Sequencing was at survey level. The repertoire was sequenced with immunoSEQ multiplex PCR; TCRdb's copy has only in-frame clones and lacks some. The sample carries several thousand clones, about 92% recorded once. Colonoscopy and blood draw happened at the same time. The sample comprised blood. V is TRBV18 and J is TRBJ2-3; D is uncertain. This clonotype was obtained from a boy younger than 18 who was a control in a study of pediatric ulcerative colitis. CDR3 sequence reads: CASSPSTDTQYF. In DNA form, the CDR3 reads TGTGCCAGCTCACCAAGCACAGATACGCAGTATTTT.